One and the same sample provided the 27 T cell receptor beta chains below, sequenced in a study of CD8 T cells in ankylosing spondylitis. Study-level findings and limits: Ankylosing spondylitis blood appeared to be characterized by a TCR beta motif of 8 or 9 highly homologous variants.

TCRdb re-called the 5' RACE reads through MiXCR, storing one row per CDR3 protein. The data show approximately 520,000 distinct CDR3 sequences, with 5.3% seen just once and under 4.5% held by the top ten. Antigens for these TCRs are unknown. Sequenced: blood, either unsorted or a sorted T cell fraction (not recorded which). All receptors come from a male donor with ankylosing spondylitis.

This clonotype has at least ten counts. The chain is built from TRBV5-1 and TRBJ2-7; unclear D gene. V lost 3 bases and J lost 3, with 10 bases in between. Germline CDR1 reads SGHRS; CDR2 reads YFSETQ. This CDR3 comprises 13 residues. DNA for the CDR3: TGCGCCAGCAGCTCGATTACGAGCTACGAGCAGTACTTC. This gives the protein CASSSITSYEQYF.

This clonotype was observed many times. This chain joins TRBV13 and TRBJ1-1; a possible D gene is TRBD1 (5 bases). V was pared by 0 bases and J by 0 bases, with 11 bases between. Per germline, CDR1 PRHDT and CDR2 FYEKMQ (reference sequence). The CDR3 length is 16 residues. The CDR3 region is CASSLGRGPMNTEAFF. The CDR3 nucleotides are TGTGCCAGCAGCTTAGGGAGGGGACCGATGAACACTGAAGCTTTCTTT.

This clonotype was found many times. CDR3 in amino acids: CASSSTFQVDQPQHF. The CDR3 bases are TGTGCCAGCAGTTCAACATTTCAAGTGGATCAGCCCCAGCATTTT. The chain employs TRBV6-2 or TRBV6-3 and TRBJ1-5; no clear D gene. The germline V gene encodes CDR1 MNHEY and CDR2 SVGEGT. The CDR3 totals 15 residues. Trimming took 4 bases from V and 5 from J, leaving 15 bases between them.

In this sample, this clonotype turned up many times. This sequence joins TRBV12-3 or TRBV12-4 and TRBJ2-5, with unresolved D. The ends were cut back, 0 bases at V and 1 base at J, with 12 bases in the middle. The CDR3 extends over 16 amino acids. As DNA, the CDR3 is TGTGCCAGCAGTTTAGCCACCCGGATAGTCCAAGAGACCCAGTACTTC. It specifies CASSLATRIVQETQYF.

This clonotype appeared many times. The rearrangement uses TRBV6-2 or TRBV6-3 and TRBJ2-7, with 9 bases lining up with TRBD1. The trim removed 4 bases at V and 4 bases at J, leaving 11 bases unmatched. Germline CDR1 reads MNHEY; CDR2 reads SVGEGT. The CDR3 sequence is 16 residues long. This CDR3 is CASSLLPGQGLYEQYF. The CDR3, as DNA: TGTGCCAGCAGTTTACTACCGGGACAGGGTTTGTACGAGCAGTACTTC.

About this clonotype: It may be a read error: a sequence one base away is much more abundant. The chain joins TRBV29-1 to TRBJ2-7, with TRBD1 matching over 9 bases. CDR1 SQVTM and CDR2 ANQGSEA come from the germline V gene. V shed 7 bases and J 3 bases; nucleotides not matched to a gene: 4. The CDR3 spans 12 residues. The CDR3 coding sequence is TGCAGCGACCTGACAGGGGGCTACGAGCAGTACTTC. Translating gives CSDLTGGYEQYF.

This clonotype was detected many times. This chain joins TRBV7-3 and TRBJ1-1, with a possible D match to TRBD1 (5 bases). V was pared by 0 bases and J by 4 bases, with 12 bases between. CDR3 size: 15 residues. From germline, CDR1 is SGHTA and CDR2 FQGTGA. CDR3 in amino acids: CASSLTGVRGTEAFF. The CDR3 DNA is TGTGCCAGCAGCTTAACAGGGGTAAGGGGCACTGAAGCTTTCTTT.

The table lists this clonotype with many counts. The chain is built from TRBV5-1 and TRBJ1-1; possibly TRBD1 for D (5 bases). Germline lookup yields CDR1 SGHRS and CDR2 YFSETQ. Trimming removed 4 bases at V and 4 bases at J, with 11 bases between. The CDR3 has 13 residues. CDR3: CASSLTESTEAFF. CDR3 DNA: TGCGCCAGCAGCCTGACAGAGAGCACTGAAGCTTTCTTT.

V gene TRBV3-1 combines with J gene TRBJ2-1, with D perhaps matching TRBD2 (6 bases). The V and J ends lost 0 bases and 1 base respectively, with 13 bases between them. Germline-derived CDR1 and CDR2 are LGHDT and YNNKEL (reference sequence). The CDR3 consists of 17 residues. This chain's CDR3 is CASSQEAGPLSYNEQFF. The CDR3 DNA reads TGTGCCAGCAGCCAAGAGGCGGGGCCTCTTTCCTACAATGAGCAGTTCTTC.

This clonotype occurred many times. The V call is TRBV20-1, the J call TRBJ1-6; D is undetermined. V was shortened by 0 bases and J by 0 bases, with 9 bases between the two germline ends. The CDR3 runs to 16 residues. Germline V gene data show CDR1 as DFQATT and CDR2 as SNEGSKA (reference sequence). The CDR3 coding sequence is TGCAGTGCTAGAGACCCCAGGAGCTCCTATAATTCACCCCTCCACTTT. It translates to CSARDPRSSYNSPLHF.

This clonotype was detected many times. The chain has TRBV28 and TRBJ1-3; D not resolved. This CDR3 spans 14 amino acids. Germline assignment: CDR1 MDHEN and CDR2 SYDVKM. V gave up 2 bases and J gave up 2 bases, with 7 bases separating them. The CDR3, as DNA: TGTGCCAGCAGTTTAGGGTCGGCTGGAAACACCATATATTTT. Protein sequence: CASSLGSAGNTIYF. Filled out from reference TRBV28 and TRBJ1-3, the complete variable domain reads DVKVTQSSRYLVKRTGEKVFLECVQDMDHENMFWYRQDPGLGLRLIYFSYDVKMKEKGDIPEGYSVSREKKERFSLILESASTNQTSMYLCASSLGSAGNTIYFGEGSWLTVV.

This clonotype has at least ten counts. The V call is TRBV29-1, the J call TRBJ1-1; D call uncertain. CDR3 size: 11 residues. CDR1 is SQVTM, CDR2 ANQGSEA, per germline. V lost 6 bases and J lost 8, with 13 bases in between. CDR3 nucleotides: TGCAGCGTGGCCACCGGGAAGGAAGCTTTCTTT. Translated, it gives CSVATGKEAFF.

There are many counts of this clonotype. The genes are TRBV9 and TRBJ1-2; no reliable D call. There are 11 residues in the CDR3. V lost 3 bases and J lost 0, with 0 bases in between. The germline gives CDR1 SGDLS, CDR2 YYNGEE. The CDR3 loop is CASSANYGYTF. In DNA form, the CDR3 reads TGTGCCAGCAGCGCTAACTATGGCTACACCTTC.

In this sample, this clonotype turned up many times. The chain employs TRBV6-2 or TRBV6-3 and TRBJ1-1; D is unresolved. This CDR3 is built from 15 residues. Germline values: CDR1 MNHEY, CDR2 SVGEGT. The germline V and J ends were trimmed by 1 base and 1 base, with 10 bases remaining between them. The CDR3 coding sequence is TGTGCCAGCAGTTACTGGGCCCGATCGAACACTGAAGCTTTCTTT. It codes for CASSYWARSNTEAFF.

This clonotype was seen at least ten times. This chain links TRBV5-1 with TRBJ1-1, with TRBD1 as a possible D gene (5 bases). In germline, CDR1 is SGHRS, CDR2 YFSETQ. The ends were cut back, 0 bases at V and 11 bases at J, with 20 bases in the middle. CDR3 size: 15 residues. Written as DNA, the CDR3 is TGCGCCAGCAGCTTGGTCAGGGCCCACGAGACGGGGGCTTTCTTT. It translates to CASSLVRAHETGAFF.

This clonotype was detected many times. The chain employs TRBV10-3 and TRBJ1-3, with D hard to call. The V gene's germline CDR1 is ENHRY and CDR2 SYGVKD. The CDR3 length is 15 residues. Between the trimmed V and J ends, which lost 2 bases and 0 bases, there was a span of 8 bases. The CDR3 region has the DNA TGTGCCATCAGTGAGGACGGAGGCTCTGGAAACACCATATATTTT. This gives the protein CAISEDGGSGNTIYF.

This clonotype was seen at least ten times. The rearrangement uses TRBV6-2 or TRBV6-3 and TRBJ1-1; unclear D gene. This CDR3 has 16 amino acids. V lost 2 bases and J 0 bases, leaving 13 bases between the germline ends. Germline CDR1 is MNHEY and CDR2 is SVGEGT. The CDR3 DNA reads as TGTGCCAGCAGTTACCCCCTCGGGAGATTGAACACTGAAGCTTTCTTT. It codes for CASSYPLGRLNTEAFF.

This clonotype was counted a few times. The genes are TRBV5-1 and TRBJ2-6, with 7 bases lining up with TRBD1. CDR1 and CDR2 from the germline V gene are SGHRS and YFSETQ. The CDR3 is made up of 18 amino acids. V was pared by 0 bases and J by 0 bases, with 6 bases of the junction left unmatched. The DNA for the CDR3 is TGCGCCAGCAGCTTGGTGGGACAGCCCGTCTCTGGGGCCAACGTCCTGACTTTC. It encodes CASSLVGQPVSGANVLTF.

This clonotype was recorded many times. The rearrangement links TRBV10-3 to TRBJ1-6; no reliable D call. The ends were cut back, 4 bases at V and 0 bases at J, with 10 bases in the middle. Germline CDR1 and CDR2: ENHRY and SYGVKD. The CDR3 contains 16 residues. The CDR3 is CAISGAVSSYNSPLHF. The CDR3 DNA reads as TGTGCCATCAGTGGGGCGGTGAGCTCCTATAATTCACCCCTCCACTTT.

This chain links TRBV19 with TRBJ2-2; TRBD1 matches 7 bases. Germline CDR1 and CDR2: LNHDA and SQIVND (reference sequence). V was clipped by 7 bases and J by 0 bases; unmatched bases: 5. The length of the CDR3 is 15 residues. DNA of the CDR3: TGTGCCAGTACCCTGGACAGGTCGAACACCGGGGAGCTGTTTTTT. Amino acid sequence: CASTLDRSNTGELFF.

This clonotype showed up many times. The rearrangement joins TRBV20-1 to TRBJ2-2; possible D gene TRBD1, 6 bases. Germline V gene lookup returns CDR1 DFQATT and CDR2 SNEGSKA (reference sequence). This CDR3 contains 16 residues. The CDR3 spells CSDPVGTPHVPGELFF. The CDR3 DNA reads TGCAGCGACCCGGTCGGGACACCTCATGTCCCCGGGGAGCTGTTTTTT.

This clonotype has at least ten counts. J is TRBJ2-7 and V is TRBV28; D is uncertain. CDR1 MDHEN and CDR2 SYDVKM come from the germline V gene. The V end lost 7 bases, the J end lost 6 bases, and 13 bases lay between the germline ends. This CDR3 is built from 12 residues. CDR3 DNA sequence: TGTGCCAGCACCACACGCCTCGGCGAGCAGTACTTC. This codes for CASTTRLGEQYF. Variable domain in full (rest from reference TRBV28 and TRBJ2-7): DVKVTQSSRYLVKRTGEKVFLECVQDMDHENMFWYRQDPGLGLRLIYFSYDVKMKEKGDIPEGYSVSREKKERFSLILESASTNQTSMYLCASTTRLGEQYFGPGTRLTVT.

The CDR3 spells CASSYSTDSNTGELFF. The CDR3 DNA sequence: TGTGCCAGCAGTTACTCGACGGATTCGAACACCGGGGAGCTGTTTTTT. This chain uses TRBV6-5 with TRBJ2-2; D not certain. CDR3 length: 16 residues. V lost 0 bases, J lost 0 bases, and 8 bases lay in between. CDR1 is MNHEY and CDR2 is SVGAGI in the germline V gene.

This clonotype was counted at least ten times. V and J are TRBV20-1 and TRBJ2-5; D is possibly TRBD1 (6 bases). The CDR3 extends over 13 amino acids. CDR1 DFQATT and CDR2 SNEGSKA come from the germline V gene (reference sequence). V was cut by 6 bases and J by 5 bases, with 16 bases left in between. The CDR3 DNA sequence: TGCAGTGCCAATTACAGGGCATCGGAGACCCAGTACTTC. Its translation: CSANYRASETQYF.

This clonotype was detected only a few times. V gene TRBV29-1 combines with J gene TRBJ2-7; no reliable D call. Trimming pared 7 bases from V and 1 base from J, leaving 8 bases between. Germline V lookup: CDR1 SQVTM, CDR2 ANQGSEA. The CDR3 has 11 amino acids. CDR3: CSAGLSYEQYF. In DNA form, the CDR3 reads TGCAGCGCGGGCCTTTCCTACGAGCAGTACTTC.

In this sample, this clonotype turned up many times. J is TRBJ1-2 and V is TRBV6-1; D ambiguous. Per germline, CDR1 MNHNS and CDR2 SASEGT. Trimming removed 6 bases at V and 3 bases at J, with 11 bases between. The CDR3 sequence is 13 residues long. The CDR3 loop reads CASRPTGYYGYTF. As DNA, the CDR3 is TGTGCCAGCAGACCGACGGGGTACTATGGCTACACCTTC.

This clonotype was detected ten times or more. The chain's CDR3 is CASSRVSSYNEQFF. In nucleotides, the CDR3 is TGTGCCAGCTCCCGGGTAAGCTCCTACAATGAGCAGTTCTTC. The chain couples TRBV18 to TRBJ2-1; the D is unclear. The CDR3 length is 14 residues. With 6 bases removed from V and 0 bases from J, the gap between germline ends came to 9 bases. Germline assignment: CDR1 KGHSH and CDR2 LQKENI.